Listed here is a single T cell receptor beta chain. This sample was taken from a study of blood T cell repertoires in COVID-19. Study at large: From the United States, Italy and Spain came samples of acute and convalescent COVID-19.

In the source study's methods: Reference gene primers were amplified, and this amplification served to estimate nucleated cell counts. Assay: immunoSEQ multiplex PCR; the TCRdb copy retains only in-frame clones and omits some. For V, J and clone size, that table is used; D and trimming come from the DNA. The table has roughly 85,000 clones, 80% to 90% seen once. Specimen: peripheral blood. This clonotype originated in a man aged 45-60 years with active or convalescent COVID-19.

CDR3 coding DNA: TGCGCCAGCAGCTTGGTGGGCAACTCTGGAAACACCATATATTTT. It translates to CASSLVGNSGNTIYF. The gene calls are TRBV5-1 and TRBJ1-3; D call uncertain. V was clipped by 0 bases and J by 0 bases, with 7 bases between them. The CDR3 is made up of 15 amino acids. Germline loops: CDR1 SGHRS, CDR2 YFSETQ.